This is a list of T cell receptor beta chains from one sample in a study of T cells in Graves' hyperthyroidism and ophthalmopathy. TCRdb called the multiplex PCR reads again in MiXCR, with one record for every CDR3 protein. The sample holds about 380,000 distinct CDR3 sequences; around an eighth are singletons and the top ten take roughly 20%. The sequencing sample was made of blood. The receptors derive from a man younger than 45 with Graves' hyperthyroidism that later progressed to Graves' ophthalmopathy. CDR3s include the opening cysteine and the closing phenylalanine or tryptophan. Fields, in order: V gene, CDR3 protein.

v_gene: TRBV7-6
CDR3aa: CASSLGLGAIYEQYF

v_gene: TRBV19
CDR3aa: CASSMETSSYNEQFF

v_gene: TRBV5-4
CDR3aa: CASSLAGRTKNIQYF

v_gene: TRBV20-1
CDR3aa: CSARTGTGRFLETQYF

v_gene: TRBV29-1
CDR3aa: CSVRDRGTDTQYF

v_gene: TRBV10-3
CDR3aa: CAISEGQSQPQHF

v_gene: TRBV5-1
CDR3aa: CASSLGTGGYEQYF

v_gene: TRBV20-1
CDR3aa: CSARDPQTGELFF

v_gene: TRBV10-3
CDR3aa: CAISDSVLAGYTF

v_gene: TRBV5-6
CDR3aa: CASSFVEGYTF

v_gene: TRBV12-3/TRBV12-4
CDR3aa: CASSLYLGPNSPLHF

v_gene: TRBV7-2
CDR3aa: CASSPQMGGSSTEAFF

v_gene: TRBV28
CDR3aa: CASSRGDYGYTF

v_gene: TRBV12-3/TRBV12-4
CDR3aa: CASSSDGPRSKLFF

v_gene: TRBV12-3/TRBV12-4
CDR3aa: CASSRDRGRVYGYTF

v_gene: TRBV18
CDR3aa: CASSPDGSYNSPLHF

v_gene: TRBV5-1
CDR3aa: CASSPRSDRSYEQYF

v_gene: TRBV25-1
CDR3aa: CASRQGAGYGYTF

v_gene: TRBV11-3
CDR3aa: CASSPSPDTQYF

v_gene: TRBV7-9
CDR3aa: CASSLSTGGTLNTEAFF

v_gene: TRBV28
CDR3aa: CASSLLGAGSYEQYF

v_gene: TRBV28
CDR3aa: CASSLPEGFSGNTIYF

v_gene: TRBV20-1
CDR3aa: CSARMWGLGNQPQHF

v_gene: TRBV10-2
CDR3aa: CASSESGRGPSVTEAFF

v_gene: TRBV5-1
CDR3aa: CASSLGSTTRRETQYF

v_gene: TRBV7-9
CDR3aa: CASSFDRGLGEQYF

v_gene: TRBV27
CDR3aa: CASSLGTEYTGGLFF

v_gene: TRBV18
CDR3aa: CASSPSNQPQHF

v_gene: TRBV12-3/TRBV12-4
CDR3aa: CASRANEKLFF

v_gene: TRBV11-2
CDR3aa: CASSLESSDRYQPQHF

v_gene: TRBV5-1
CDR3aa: CASSLDPLGTTGRGTDTQYF

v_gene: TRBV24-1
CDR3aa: CATSLGGNYGYTF

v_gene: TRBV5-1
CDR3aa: CASSLGGRTGNNEQFF

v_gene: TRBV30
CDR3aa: CAWRYGTGWINIQYF

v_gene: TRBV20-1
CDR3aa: CSARARTGTGEQFF

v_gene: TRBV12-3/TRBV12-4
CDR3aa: CASRPQGLGYGYTF

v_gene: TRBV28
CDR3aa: CASSLGGLVSFF

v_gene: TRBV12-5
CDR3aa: CASGPFSLGELFF

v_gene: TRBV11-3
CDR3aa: CASSSEADTQYF

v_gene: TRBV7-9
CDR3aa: CATTGTGNQPQHF

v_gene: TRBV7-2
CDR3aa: CASSYAKSSYNEQFF

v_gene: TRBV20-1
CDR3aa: CSARPGGAFQETQYF

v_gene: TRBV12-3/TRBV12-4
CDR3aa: CASSLSWGGPQYTYEQYF

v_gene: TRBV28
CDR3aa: CASSFPGLAVGELFF

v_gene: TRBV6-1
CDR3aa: CASSLRERVEQYF

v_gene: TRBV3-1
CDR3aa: CASSPSGAGGIYEQYF

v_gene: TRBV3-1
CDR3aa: CASSQELGAAGQGFIRDEQYF

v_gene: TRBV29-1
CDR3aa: CSVEKGIEAFF

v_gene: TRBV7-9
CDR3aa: CASSIGGYGYTF

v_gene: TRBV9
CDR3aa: CASSVDPAGGLDEQFF

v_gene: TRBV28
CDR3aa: CASSPAGAYMNTEAFF

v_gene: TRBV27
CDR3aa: CASSLRGRGYEQYF

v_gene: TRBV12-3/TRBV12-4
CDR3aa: CASAIVQTQYF